A selection of T cell receptor beta chains follows, all from one sample in a study of blood T cells in healthy people across ages. TCRdb independently ran MiXCR on the 5' RACE reads; one entry per CDR3 protein. The sample gives 800,000 to 1,300,000 distinct CDR3 sequences, about 23% of which show up once; approximately 0.75% is in the top ten. These data are also associated with another study on T cells of mothers and their children.

The sample comprised blood. Receptors originate from a girl aged 2-10 years in good health. CDR3s leave out the opening cysteine and the closing phenylalanine or tryptophan. The order of the fields is D gene, J gene, V gene, CDR3 protein. D genes are given only for firm matches.

>.|TRBJ2-5|TRBV20-1
SADTSRGEETQY
>.|TRBJ2-1|TRBV3-1
ASSQGGYYEQF
>.|TRBJ2-2|TRBV6-5
ASSYSGPFLVSTGELF
>TRBD2|TRBJ2-2|TRBV4-1
ASSQEPGRNTGELF
>.|TRBJ2-7|TRBV12-3/TRBV12-4
ASCPHRSLGFEQY
>.|TRBJ2-1|TRBV7-2
ASSPSAEQF
>.|TRBJ2-5|TRBV15
ATSRTRSSGETQY
>TRBD2|TRBJ2-1|TRBV20-1
SASFSGLAGTGGNEQF
>.|TRBJ1-2|TRBV29-1
SVARGFSNYGYT
>TRBD2|TRBJ2-4|TRBV4-1
ASSQFGRSDIQY
>.|TRBJ1-1|TRBV11-1
ASSGRGMRTEAF
>.|TRBJ2-7|TRBV7-9
ASSYDSGLHSYEQY
>TRBD1|.|TRBV7-2
ASSPRTGSFEQY
>.|TRBJ2-6|TRBV20-1
SASILEGANVLT
>TRBD2|TRBJ2-1|TRBV4-2
ASSQGLAGGTNYNEQF
>TRBD1|TRBJ2-7|TRBV12-3/TRBV12-4
ASIPWTGVYEQY
>TRBD1|TRBJ1-2|TRBV5-4
ASSLGAGDRFLNYGYT
>TRBD2|.|TRBV12-3/TRBV12-4
ASSPKTSGVGEQF
>.|TRBJ1-3|TRBV6-1
ASSEARLLRGNTIY
>.|TRBJ1-2|TRBV28
ASHDTGNYGYT
>.|TRBJ2-7|TRBV21-1
ASSSASAIKSYEQY
>TRBD1|.|TRBV3-1
ASSRERTGGYEQY
>.|TRBJ2-3|TRBV9
ASSVVGGLYTDTQY
>TRBD1|TRBJ1-2|TRBV7-9
ASGLAGGDYGYT
>TRBD2|.|TRBV4-3
ASSHLAGGRYEQF
>.|TRBJ1-1|TRBV4-3
ASSRLILLTEAF
>.|TRBJ2-3|TRBV12-3/TRBV12-4
ASRATEDVQY